This TCR beta chain was captured in a study of graft-versus-host responses after intestinal transplantation. CDR1 and CDR2 (germline): SGHNT, YYREEE (reference sequence). This CDR3 is 16 amino acids long. Trimming removed 2 bases from V and 0 bases from J, with 12 bases in between. The assay was immunoSEQ multiplex PCR, and TCRdb's table has in-frame clones only and misses some. The table includes more than 2,000 clones, under 30% detected once. The rearrangement joins TRBV5-4 to TRBJ2-1; D is uncertain. This specimen was alloreactive CD4+ T cells from a mixed lymphocyte reaction culture, taken before transplantation. Subset reported: CFSE-low proliferating T cells sorted from roughly 6-day pre-transplant mixed lymphocyte reaction (GvH or HvG direction). The sequence came from a human patient who was an organ donor for intestinal transplantation. The CDR3: CASSFSVLGSYNEQFF. The CDR3 bases are TGTGCCAGCAGCTTCAGTGTTCTAGGCTCCTACAATGAGCAGTTCTTC.